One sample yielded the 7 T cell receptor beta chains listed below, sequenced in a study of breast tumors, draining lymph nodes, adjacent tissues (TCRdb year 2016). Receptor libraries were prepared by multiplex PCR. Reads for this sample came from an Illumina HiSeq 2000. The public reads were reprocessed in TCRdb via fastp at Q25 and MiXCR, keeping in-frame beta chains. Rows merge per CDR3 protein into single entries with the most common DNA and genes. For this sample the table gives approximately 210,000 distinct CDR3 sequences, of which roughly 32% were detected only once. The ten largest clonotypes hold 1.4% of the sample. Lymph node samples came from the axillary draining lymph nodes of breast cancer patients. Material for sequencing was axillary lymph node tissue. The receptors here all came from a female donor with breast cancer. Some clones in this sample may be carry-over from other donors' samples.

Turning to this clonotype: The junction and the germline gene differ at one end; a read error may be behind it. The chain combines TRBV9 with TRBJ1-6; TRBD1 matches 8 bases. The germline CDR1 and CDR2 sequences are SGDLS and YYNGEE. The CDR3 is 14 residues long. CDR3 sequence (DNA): TGTGCCAGCAGCGGGGACAGGAAAAATTCACCCCCCCCCTTT. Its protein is CASSGDRKNSPPPF.

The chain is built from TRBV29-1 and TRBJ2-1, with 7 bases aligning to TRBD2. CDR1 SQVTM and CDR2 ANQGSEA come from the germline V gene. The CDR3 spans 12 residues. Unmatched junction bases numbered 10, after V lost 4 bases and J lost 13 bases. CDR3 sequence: CSVVMSSGAQFF. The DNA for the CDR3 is TGCAGCGTTGTAATGTCCAGCGGGGCACAGTTCTTC.

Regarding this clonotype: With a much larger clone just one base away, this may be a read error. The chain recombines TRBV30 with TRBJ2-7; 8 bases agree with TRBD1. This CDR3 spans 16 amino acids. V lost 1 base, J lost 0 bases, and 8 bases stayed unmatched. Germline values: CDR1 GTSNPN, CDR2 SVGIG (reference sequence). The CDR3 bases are TGTGCCTGGAGTGCAAGGTGGACAGGGACCTCCTACGAGCAGTACTTC. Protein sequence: CAWSARWTGTSYEQYF.

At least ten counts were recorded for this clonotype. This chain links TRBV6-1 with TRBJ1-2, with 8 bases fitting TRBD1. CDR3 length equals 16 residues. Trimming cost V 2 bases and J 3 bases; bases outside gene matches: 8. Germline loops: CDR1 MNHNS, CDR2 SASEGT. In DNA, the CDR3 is TGTGCCAGCAGTGAACAGGGGGCCAGCCAGCACTATGGCTACACCTTC. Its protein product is CASSEQGASQHYGYTF.

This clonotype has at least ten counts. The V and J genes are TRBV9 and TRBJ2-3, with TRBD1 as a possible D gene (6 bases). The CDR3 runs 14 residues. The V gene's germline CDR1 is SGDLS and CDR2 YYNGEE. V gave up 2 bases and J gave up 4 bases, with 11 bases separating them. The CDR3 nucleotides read TGTGCCAGCAGCGTCGGGACAAGGGCAGATACGCAGTATTTT. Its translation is CASSVGTRADTQYF.

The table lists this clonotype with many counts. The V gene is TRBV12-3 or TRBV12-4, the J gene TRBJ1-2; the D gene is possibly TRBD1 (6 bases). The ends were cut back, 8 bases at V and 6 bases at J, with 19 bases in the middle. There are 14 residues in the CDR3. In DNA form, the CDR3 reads TGTGCCAGCGGGCGACGACAGGAGGGGGATGGCTACACCTTC. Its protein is CASGRRQEGDGYTF.

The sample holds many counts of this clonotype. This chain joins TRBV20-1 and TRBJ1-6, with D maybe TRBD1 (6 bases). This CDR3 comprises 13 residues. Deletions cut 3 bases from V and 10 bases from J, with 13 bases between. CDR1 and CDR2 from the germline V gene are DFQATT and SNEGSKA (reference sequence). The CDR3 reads CSASTRGASPLHF. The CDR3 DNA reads TGCAGTGCTAGCACCAGGGGAGCCTCACCCCTCCACTTT.